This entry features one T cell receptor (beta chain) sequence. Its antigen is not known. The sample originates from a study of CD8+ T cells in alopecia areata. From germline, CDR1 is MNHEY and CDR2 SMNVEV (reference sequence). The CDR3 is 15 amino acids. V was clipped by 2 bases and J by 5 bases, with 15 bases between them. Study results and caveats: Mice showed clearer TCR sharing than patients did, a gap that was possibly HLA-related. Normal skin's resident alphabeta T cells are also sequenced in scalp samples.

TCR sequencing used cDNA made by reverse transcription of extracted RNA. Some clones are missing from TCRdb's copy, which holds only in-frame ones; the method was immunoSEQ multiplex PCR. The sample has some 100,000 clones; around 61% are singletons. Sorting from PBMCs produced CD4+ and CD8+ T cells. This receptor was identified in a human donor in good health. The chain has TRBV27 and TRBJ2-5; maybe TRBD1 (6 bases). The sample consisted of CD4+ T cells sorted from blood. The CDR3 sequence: CASSLRGQNQETQYF. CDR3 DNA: TGTGCCAGCAGTTTACGGGGACAAAATCAGGAGACCCAGTACTTC.